These T cell receptor beta chains were read from a single sample in a study of T cells in Graves' hyperthyroidism and ophthalmopathy. From the multiplex PCR reads, TCRdb called clonotypes with MiXCR, one entry per CDR3 protein. The table includes 500,000 to 650,000 distinct CDR3 sequences, 15% to 20% detected once. Source material: blood. These receptors were obtained from a middle-aged man with Graves' ophthalmopathy. The CDR3 runs from the conserved cysteine through the conserved F or W. Fields, in order: J gene, V gene, clone size, D gene, CDR3 length, CDR3 protein, CDR3 DNA. A D gene is named only where the DNA matches it firmly. Clone sizes are given selectively: once, few, many, or a class where the clone is expanded.

j_gene: TRBJ1-2; v_gene: TRBV12-3/TRBV12-4; abundance: many; d_gene: TRBD1; len: 14; CDR3aa: CASSSQGQGYGYTF; CDR3nt: TGTGCCAGCAGTTCCCAGGGACAGGGATATGGCTACACCTTC
j_gene: TRBJ2-7; v_gene: TRBV5-1; abundance: .; d_gene: TRBD1; len: 14; CDR3aa: CASSSNRGHNEQYF; CDR3nt: TGCGCCAGCAGCTCGAACAGGGGGCACAACGAGCAGTACTTC
j_gene: TRBJ2-3; v_gene: TRBV9; abundance: .; d_gene: TRBD2; len: 16; CDR3aa: CASSVAPSGNTDTQYF; CDR3nt: TGTGCCAGCAGCGTAGCACCTAGCGGGAACACAGATACGCAGTATTTT
j_gene: TRBJ2-3; v_gene: TRBV6-1; abundance: many; d_gene: .; len: 12; CDR3aa: CASTGVTDTQYF; CDR3nt: TGTGCCAGCACGGGAGTCACAGATACGCAGTATTTT
j_gene: TRBJ2-7; v_gene: TRBV6-1; abundance: few; d_gene: .; len: 14; CDR3aa: CASRDGGPVYEQYF; CDR3nt: TGTGCCAGCAGAGACGGGGGGCCCGTCTACGAGCAGTACTTC
j_gene: TRBJ1-1; v_gene: TRBV12-3/TRBV12-4; abundance: many; d_gene: .; len: 13; CDR3aa: CASSARASTEAFF; CDR3nt: TGTGCCAGCAGTGCAAGGGCTAGCACTGAAGCTTTCTTT
j_gene: TRBJ2-3; v_gene: TRBV2; abundance: many; d_gene: .; len: 14; CDR3aa: CASGRTLGTDTQYF; CDR3nt: TGTGCCAGCGGACGGACATTGGGCACAGATACGCAGTATTTT
j_gene: TRBJ2-3; v_gene: TRBV15; abundance: few; d_gene: .; len: 15; CDR3aa: CATSGNPTSTDTQYF; CDR3nt: TGTGCCACCTCGGGAAATCCGACTAGCACAGATACGCAGTATTTT
j_gene: TRBJ2-3; v_gene: TRBV7-9; abundance: .; d_gene: .; len: 14; CDR3aa: CASSLVQGGDTQYF; CDR3nt: TGTGCCAGCAGCTTAGTTCAAGGAGGAGATACGCAGTATTTT
j_gene: TRBJ2-3; v_gene: TRBV19; abundance: few; d_gene: .; len: 15; CDR3aa: CASRTSDVVLYTQYF; CDR3nt: TGTGCCAGTAGAACCAGCGACGTTGTATTATATACGCAGTATTTT
j_gene: TRBJ2-5; v_gene: TRBV11-2; abundance: few; d_gene: .; len: 13; CDR3aa: CATAEWGQETQCF; CDR3nt: TGTGCCACTGCGGAATGGGGCCAAGAGACCCAGTGCTTC
j_gene: TRBJ2-5; v_gene: TRBV11-2; abundance: .; d_gene: TRBD2; len: 17; CDR3aa: CASSEEASGANQETQYF; CDR3nt: TGTGCCAGCAGCGAAGAGGCTAGCGGGGCAAACCAAGAGACCCAGTACTTC
j_gene: TRBJ1-1; v_gene: TRBV12-3/TRBV12-4; abundance: many; d_gene: TRBD1; len: 15; CDR3aa: CASSFWDRINTEAFF; CDR3nt: TGTGCCAGCAGTTTCTGGGACAGGATTAACACTGAAGCTTTCTTT
j_gene: TRBJ2-7; v_gene: TRBV12-5; abundance: many; d_gene: TRBD1; len: 15; CDR3aa: CARQKQDRFSYEQYF; CDR3nt: TGTGCTAGACAAAAACAGGACAGGTTCTCCTACGAGCAGTACTTC
j_gene: TRBJ1-5; v_gene: TRBV6-1; abundance: many; d_gene: TRBD1; len: 17; CDR3aa: CASLDRAWTDSNQPQHF; CDR3nt: TGTGCCAGCCTGGACAGGGCTTGGACCGATAGCAATCAGCCCCAGCATTTT
j_gene: TRBJ2-7; v_gene: TRBV4-1; abundance: many; d_gene: TRBD2; len: 13; CDR3aa: CASSQAGGGEQYF; CDR3nt: TGCGCCAGCAGCCAAGCGGGCGGGGGCGAGCAGTACTTC
j_gene: TRBJ2-3; v_gene: TRBV3-1; abundance: .; d_gene: TRBD1; len: 15; CDR3aa: CASIPRGTGRDTQYF; CDR3nt: TGTGCCAGCATCCCAAGAGGGACAGGGAGGGATACGCAGTATTTT
j_gene: TRBJ2-7; v_gene: TRBV6-2/TRBV6-3; abundance: .; d_gene: TRBD1; len: 15; CDR3aa: CASSWGQGSVHEQYF; CDR3nt: TGTGCCAGCAGTTGGGGACAGGGCTCTGTCCACGAGCAGTACTTC
j_gene: TRBJ2-7; v_gene: TRBV6-2/TRBV6-3; abundance: many; d_gene: TRBD2; len: 15; CDR3aa: CASSIMQGGTYEQYF; CDR3nt: TGTGCCAGCAGCATAATGCAGGGAGGGACCTACGAGCAGTACTTC
j_gene: TRBJ2-2; v_gene: TRBV7-3; abundance: few; d_gene: .; len: 13; CDR3aa: CASRQEGTGELFF; CDR3nt: TGTGCCAGCAGGCAAGAGGGGACCGGGGAGCTGTTTTTT
j_gene: TRBJ1-6; v_gene: TRBV12-3/TRBV12-4; abundance: few; d_gene: TRBD1; len: 13; CDR3aa: CASRNRGNSPLHF; CDR3nt: TGTGCCAGCAGAAACAGGGGTAATTCACCCCTCCACTTT